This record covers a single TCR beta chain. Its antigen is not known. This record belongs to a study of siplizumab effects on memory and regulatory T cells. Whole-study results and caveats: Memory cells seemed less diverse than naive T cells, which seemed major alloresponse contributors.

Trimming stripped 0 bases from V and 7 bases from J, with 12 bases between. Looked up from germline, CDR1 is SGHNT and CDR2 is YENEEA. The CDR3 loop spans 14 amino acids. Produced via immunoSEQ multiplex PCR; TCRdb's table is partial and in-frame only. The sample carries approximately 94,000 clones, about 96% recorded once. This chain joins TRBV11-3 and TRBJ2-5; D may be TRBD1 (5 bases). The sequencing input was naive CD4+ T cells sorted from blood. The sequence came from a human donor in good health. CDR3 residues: CASSLEGRPGTQYF. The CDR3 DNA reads TGTGCCAGCAGCTTAGAGGGGCGGCCCGGGACCCAGTACTTC.